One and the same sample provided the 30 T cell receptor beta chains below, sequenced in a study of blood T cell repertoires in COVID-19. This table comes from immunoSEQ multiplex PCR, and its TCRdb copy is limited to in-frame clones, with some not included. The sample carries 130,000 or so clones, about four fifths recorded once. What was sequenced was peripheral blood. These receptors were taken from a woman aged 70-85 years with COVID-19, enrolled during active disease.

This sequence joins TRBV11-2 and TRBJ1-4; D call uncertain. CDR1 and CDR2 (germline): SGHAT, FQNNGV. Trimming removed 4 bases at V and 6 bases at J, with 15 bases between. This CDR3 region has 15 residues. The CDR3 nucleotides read TGTGCCAGCAGCTCCGGCGGCAGTAATTATGAAAAACTGTTTTTT. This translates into CASSSGGSNYEKLFF. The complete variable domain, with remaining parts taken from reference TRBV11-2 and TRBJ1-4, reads EAGVAQSPRYKIIEKRQSVAFWCNPISGHATLYWYQQILGQGPKLLIQFQNNGVVDDSQLPKDRFSAERLKGVDSTLKIQPAKLEDSAVYLCASSSGGSNYEKLFFGSGTQLSVL.

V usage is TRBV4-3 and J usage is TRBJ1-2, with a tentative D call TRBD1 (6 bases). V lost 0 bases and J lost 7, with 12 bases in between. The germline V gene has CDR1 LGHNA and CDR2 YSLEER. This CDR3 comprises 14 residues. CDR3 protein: CASSQDRGAGGYTF. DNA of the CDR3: TGCGCCAGCAGCCAAGATCGGGGGGCTGGTGGCTACACCTTC.

The CDR3, as DNA: TGTGCCTGGACTAGCGGGGACTCCCACCAAGAGACCCAGTACTTC. This encodes CAWTSGDSHQETQYF. This rearrangement joins TRBV30 to TRBJ2-5; 9 bases match TRBD2. Germline loops: CDR1 GTSNPN, CDR2 SVGIG (reference sequence). The length of the CDR3 is 15 residues. With 4 bases clipped from V and 0 bases from J, the junction kept 6 bases outside the gene matches.

This CDR3 reads CASSDRAVNTEAFF. Written as DNA, the CDR3 is TGTGCCAGCAGTGACAGGGCAGTGAACACTGAAGCTTTCTTT. V usage is TRBV2 and J usage is TRBJ1-1, with D perhaps TRBD1 (5 bases). V was trimmed by 3 bases and J by 0 bases, leaving 8 bases between them. CDR3 size: 14 residues. Germline loops: CDR1 SNHLY, CDR2 FYNNEI. Full variable domain (remainder filled in from reference TRBV2 and TRBJ1-1): EPEVTQTPSHQVTQMGQEVILRCVPISNHLYFYWYRQILGQKVEFLVSFYNNEISEKSEIFDDQFSVERPDGSNFTLKIRSTKLEDSAMYFCASSDRAVNTEAFFGQGTRLTVV.

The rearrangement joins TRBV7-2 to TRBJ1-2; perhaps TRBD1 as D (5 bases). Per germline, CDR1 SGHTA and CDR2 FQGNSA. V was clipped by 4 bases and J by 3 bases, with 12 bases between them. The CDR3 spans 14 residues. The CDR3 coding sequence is TGTGCCAGCAGCTCAGGAGCGGGGGACTATGGCTACACCTTC. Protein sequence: CASSSGAGDYGYTF.

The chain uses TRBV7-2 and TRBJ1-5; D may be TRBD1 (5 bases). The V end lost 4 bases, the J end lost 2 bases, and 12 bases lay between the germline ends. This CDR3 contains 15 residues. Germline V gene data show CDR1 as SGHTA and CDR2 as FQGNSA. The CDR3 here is CASSSGGGGNQPQHF. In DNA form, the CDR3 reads TGTGCCAGCAGCTCAGGCGGGGGTGGCAATCAGCCCCAGCATTTT.

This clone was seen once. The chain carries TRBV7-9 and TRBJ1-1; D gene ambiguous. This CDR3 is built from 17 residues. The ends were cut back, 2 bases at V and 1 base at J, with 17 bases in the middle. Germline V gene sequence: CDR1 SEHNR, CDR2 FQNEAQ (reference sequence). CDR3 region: CASSLTGLRGGNTEAFF. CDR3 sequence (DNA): TGTGCCAGCAGCTTAACCGGGCTCCGGGGAGGGAACACTGAAGCTTTCTTT.

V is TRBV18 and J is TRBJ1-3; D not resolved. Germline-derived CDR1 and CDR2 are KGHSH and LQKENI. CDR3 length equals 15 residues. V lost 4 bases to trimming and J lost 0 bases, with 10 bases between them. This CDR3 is CASSLDTNSGNTIYF. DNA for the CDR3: TGTGCCAGCTCACTAGACACCAACTCTGGAAACACCATATATTTT.

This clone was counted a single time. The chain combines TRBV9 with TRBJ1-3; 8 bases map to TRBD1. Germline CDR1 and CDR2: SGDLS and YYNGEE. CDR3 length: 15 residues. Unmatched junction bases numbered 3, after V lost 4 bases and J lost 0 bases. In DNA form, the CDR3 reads TGTGCCAGCAGCACCACAGGGGGCTCTGGAAACACCATATATTTT. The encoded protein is CASSTTGGSGNTIYF.

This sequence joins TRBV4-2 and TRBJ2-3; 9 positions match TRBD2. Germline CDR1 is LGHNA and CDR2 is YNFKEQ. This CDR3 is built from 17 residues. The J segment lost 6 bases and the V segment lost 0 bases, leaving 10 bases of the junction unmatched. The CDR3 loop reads CASSQEVAGGAWDTQYF. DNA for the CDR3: TGTGCCAGCAGCCAAGAGGTTGCGGGGGGGGCGTGGGATACGCAGTATTTT.

Here the CDR3 reads CATSRVLALNTEAFF. DNA of the CDR3: TGTGCCACCAGCAGAGTTTTAGCCTTGAACACTGAAGCTTTCTTT. The gene calls are TRBV15 and TRBJ1-1; D is unclear. The CDR3 runs 15 residues. Germline values: CDR1 LNHNV, CDR2 YYDKDF (reference sequence). V gave up 1 base and J gave up 0 bases, with 9 bases separating them. Drawing the rest from reference TRBV15 and TRBJ1-1, the complete variable domain is DAMVIQNPRYQVTQFGKPVTLSCSQTLNHNVMYWYQQKSSQAPKLLFHYYDKDFNNEADTPDNFQSRRPNTSFCFLDIRSPGLGDTAMYLCATSRVLALNTEAFFGQGTRLTVV.

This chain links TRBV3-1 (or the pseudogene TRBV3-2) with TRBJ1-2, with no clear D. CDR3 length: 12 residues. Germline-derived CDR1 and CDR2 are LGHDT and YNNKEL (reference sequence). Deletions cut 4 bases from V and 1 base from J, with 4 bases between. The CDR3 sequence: CASSPNNYGYTF. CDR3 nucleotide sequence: TGTGCCAGCAGCCCTAATAACTATGGCTACACCTTC.

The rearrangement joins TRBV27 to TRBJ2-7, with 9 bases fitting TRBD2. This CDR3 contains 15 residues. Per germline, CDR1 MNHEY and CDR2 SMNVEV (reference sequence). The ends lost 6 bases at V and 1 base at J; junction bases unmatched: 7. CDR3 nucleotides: TGTGCCAGCAGCTTTACGACTAGCGGATCCTACGAGCAGTACTTC. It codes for CASSFTTSGSYEQYF.

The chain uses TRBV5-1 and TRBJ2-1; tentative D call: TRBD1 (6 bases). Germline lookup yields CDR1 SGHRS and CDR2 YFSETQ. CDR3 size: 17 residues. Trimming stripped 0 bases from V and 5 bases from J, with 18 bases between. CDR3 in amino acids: CASSLVSGVQGDNEQFF. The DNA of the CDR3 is TGCGCCAGCAGCTTGGTTTCAGGGGTCCAAGGGGACAATGAGCAGTTCTTC.

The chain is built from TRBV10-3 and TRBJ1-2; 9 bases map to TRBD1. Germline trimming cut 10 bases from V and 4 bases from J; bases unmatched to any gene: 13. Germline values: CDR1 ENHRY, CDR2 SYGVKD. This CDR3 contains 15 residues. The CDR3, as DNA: TGTGCCAGCTCCCCGAGGTCGGGACAGGGCTATGGCTACACCTTC. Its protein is CASSPRSGQGYGYTF.

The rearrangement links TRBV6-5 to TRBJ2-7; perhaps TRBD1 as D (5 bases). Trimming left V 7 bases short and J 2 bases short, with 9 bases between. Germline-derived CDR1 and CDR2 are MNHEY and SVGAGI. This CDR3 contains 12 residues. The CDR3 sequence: CASKTDTYEQYF. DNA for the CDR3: TGTGCCAGCAAGACAGACACCTACGAGCAGTACTTC.

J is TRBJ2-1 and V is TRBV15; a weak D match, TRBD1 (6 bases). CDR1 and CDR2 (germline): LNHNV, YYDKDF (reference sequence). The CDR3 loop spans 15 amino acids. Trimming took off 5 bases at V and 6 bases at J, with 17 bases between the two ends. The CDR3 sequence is CATSRRTASGNEQFF. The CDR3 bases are TGTGCCACCAGCCGTCGGACAGCCAGCGGCAATGAGCAGTTCTTC.

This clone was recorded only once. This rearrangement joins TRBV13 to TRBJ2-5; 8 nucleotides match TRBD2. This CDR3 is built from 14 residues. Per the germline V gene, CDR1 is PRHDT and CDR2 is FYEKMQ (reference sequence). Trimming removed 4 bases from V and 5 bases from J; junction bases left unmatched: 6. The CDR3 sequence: CASSSRTGGETQYF. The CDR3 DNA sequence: TGTGCCAGCAGCTCTCGGACGGGGGGGGAGACCCAGTACTTC.

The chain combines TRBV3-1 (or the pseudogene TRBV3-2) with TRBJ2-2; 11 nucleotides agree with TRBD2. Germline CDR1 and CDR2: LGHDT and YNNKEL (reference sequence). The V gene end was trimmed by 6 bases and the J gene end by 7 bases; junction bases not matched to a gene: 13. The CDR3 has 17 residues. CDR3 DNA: TGTGCCAGCAGTCCTATCTTAGCGGGGGGGCCTGGCGGGGAGCTGTTTTTT. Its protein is CASSPILAGGPGGELFF.

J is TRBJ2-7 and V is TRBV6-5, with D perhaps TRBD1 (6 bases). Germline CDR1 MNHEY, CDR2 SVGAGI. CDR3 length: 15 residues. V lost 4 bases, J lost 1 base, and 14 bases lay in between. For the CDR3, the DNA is TGTGCCAGCAGTTCCAGACTCACAGGGTCCTACGAGCAGTACTTC. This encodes CASSSRLTGSYEQYF.

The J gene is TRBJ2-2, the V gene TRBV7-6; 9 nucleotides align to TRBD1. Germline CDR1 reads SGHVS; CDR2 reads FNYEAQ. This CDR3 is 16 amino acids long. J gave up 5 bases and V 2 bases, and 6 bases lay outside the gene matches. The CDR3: CASSLSGDRETGELFF. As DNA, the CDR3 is TGTGCCAGCAGCTTATCGGGGGACAGGGAAACCGGGGAGCTGTTTTTT.

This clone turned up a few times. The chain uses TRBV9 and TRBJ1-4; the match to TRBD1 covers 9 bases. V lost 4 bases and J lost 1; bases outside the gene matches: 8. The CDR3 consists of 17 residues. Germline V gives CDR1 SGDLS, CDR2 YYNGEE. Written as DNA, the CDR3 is TGTGCCAGCAGCATAGGGGACAGGGACGGAACTAATGAAAAACTGTTTTTT. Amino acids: CASSIGDRDGTNEKLFF.

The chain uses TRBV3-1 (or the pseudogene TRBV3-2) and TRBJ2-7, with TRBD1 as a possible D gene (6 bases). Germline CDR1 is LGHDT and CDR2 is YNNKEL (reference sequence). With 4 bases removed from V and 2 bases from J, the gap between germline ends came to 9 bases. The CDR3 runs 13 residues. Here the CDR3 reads CASSRDRTYEQYF. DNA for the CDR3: TGTGCCAGCAGCCGCGACAGGACCTACGAGCAGTACTTC.

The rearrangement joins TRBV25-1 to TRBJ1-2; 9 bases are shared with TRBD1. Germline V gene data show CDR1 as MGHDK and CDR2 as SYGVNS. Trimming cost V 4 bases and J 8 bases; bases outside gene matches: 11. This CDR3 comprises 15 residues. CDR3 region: CASSAPDRGFGGYTF. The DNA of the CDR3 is TGTGCCAGCAGTGCCCCGGACAGGGGATTCGGCGGCTACACCTTC.

In DNA, the CDR3 is TGTGCCAGCAGTTTACAAGAGACCCAGTACTTC. Translated: CASSLQETQYF. The chain is built from TRBV6-6 and TRBJ2-5, with unresolved D. V was shortened by 4 bases and J by 2 bases, with 2 bases between the two germline ends. Germline CDR1 MNHNY, CDR2 SVGAGI (reference sequence). The CDR3 is 11 residues long.

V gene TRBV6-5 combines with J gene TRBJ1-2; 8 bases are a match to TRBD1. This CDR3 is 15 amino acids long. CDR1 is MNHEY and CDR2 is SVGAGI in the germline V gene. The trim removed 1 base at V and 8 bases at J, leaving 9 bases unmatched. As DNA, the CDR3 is TGTGCCAGCAGTTACTACTCAGGGGGCGAGGGAGGCTACACCTTC. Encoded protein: CASSYYSGGEGGYTF.

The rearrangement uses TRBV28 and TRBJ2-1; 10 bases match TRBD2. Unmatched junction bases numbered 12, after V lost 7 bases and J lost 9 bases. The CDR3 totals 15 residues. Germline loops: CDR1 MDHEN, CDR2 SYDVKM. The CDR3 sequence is CASKEQAGGPGEQFF. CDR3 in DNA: TGTGCCAGCAAGGAACAAGCGGGGGGGCCCGGTGAGCAGTTCTTC.

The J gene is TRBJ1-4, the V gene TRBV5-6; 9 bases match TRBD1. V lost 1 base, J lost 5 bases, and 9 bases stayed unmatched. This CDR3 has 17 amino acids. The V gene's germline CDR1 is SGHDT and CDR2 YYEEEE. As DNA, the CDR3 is TGTGCCAGCAGCTTGCCGGGACAGGGCTCCCCAAATGAAAAACTGTTTTTT. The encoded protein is CASSLPGQGSPNEKLFF.

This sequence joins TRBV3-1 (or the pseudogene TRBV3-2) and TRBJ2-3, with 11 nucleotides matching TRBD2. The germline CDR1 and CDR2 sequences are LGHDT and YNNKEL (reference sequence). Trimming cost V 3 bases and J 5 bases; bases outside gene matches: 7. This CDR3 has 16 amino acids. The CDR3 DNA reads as TGTGCCAGCAGCCATCATAGCGGGGGGGCCGGAGATACGCAGTATTTT. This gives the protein CASSHHSGGAGDTQYF.

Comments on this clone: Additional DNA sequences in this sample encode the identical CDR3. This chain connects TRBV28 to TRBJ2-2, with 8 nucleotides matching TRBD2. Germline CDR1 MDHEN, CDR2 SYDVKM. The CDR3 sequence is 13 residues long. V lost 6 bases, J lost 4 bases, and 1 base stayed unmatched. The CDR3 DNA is TGTGCCAGCAGCGGGGGGGGCACCGGGGAGCTGTTTTTT. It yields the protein CASSGGGTGELFF.